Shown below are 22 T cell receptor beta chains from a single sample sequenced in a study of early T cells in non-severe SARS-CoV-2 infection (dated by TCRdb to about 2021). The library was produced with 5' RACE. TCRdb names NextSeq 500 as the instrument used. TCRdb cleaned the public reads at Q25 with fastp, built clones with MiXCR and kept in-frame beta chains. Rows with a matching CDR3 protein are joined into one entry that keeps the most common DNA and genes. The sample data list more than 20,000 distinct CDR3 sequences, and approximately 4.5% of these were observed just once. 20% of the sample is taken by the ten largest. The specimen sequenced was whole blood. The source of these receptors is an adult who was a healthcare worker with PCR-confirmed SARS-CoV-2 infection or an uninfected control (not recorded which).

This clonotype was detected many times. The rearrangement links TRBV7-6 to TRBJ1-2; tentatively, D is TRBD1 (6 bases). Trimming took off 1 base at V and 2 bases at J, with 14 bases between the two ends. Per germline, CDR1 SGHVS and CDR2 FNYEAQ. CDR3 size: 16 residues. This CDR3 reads CASSLGGGAGNYGYTF. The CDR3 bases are TGTGCCAGCAGCTTAGGTGGGGGCGCAGGCAACTATGGCTACACCTTC. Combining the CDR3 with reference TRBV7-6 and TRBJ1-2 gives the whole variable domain GAGVSQSPRYKVTKRGQDVALRCDPISGHVSLYWYRQALGQGPEFLTYFNYEAQQDKSGLPNDRFSAERPEGSISTLTIQRTEQRDSAMYRCASSLGGGAGNYGYTFGSGTRLTVV.

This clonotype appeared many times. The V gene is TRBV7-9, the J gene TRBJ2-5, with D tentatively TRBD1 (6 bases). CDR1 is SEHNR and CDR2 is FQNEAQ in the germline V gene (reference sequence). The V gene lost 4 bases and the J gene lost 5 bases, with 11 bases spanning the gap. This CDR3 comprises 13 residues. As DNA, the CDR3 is TGTGCCAGCAGCTACAGGGAGCGGGAGACCCAGTACTTC. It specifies CASSYRERETQYF.

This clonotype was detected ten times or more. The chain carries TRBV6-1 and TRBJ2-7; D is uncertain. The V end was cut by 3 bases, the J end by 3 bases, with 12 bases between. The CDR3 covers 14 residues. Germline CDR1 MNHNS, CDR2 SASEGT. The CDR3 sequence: CASSEENILYEQYF. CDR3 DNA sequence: TGTGCCAGCAGTGAGGAAAACATCCTCTACGAGCAGTACTTC.

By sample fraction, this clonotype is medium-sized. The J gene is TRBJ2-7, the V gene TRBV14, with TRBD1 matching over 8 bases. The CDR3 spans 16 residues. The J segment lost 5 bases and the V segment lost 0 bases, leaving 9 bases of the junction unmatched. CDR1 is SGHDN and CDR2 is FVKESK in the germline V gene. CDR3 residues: CASSQDFDRGAHEQYF. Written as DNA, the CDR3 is TGTGCCAGCAGCCAAGATTTCGACAGGGGCGCCCACGAGCAGTACTTC.

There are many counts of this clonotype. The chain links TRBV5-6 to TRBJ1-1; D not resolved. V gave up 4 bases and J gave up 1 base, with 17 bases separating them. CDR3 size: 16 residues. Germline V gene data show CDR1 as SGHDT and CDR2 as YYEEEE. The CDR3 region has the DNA TGTGCCAGCAGCCCCTTTCGGAGCCAGAAGAACACTGAAGCTTTCTTT. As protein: CASSPFRSQKNTEAFF.

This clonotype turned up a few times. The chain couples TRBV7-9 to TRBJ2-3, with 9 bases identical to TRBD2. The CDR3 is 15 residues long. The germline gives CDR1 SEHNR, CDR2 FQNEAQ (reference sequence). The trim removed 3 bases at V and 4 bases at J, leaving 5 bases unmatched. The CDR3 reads CASSLMQREADTQYF. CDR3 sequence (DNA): TGTGCCAGCAGCTTGATGCAGCGGGAGGCAGATACGCAGTATTTT.

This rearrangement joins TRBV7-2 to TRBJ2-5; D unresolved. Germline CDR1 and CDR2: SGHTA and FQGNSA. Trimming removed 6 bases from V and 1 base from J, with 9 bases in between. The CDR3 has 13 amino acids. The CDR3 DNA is TGTGCCAGCAGGTCGGCAAGCCAAGAGACCCAGTACTTC. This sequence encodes CASRSASQETQYF.

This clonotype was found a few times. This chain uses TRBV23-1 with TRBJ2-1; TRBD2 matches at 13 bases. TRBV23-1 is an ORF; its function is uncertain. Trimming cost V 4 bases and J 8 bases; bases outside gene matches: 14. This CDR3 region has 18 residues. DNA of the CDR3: TGCGCCAGCAGTCGAGACAGGCCGGGACTAGCGGGGTCAGATGAGCAGTTCTTC. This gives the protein CASSRDRPGLAGSDEQFF.

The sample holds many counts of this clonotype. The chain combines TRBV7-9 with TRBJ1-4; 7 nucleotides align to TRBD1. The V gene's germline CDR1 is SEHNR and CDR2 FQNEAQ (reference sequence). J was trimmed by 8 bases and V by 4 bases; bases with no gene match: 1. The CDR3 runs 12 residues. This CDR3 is CASSSDREKLFF. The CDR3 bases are TGTGCCAGCAGCTCGGACAGGGAAAAACTGTTTTTT.

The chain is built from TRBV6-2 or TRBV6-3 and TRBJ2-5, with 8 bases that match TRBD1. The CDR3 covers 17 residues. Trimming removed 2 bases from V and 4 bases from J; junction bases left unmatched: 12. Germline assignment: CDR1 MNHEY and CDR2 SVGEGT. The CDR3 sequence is CASSYHGPPGGVETQYF. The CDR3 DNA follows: TGTGCCAGCAGTTACCATGGTCCCCCAGGGGGCGTAGAGACCCAGTACTTC.

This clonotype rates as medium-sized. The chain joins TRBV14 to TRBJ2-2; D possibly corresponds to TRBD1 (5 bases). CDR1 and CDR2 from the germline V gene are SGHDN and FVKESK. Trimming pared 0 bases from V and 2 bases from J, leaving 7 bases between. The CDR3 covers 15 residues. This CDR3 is CASSQETENTGELFF. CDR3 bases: TGTGCCAGCAGCCAAGAGACAGAAAACACCGGGGAGCTGTTTTTT.

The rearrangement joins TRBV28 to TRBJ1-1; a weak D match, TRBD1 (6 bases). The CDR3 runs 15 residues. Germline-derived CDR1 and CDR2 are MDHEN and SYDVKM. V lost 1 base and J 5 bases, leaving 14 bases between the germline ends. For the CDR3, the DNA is TGTGCCAGCAGTTTATCGGTAGACAGGTATACTGAAGCTTTCTTT. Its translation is CASSLSVDRYTEAFF.

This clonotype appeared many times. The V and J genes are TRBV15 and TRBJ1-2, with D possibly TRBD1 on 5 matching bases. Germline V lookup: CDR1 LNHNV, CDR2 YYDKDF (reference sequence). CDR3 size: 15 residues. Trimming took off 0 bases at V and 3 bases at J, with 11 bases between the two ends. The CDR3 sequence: CATSRDLGRDYGYTF. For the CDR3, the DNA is TGTGCCACCAGCAGAGATCTTGGCAGGGACTATGGCTACACCTTC. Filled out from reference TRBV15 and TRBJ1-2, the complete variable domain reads DAMVIQNPRYQVTQFGKPVTLSCSQTLNHNVMYWYQQKSSQAPKLLFHYYDKDFNNEADTPDNFQSRRPNTSFCFLDIRSPGLGDTAMYLCATSRDLGRDYGYTFGSGTRLTVV.

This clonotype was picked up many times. CDR3 nucleotides: TGCAGTGCTAGAGATCCGACTAGCGGAAACTACGAGCAGTACTTC. This encodes CSARDPTSGNYEQYF. The rearrangement uses TRBV20-1 and TRBJ2-7; 9 nucleotides match TRBD2. The CDR3 totals 15 residues. Trimming cost V 0 bases and J 3 bases; bases outside gene matches: 6. Germline assignment: CDR1 DFQATT and CDR2 SNEGSKA (reference sequence).

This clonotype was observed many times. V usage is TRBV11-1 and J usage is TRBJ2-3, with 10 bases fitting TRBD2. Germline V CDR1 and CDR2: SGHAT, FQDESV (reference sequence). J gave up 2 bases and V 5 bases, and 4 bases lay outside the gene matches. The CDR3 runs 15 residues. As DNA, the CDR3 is TGTGCCAGCAGCCCCAGCGGGAGGGCCACAGATACGCAGTATTTT. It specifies CASSPSGRATDTQYF.

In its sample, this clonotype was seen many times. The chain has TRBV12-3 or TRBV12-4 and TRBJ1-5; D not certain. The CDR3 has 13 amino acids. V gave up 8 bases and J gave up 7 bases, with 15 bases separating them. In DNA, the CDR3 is TGTGCCAGCTGTACCTTCCAGGAACAGCCCCAGCATTTT. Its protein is CASCTFQEQPQHF.

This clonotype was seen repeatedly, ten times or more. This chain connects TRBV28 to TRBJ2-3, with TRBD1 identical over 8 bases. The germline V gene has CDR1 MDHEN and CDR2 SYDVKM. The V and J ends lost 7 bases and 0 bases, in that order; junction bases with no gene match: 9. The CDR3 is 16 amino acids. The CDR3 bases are TGTGCCAGCAATAACTACAGGACAGGGAGCACAGATACGCAGTATTTT. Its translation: CASNNYRTGSTDTQYF.

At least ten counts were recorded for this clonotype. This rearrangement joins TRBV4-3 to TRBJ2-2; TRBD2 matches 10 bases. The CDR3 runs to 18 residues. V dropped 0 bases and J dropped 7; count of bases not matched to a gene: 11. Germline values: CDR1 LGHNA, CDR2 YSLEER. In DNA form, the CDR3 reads TGCGCCAGCAGCCAAGATACGCTAGCGGGAGCTAGTAACGGGGAGCTGTTTTTT. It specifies CASSQDTLAGASNGELFF.

CDR3 amino acids: CASSLVAGGYREQFF. The CDR3 DNA sequence: TGCGCCAGCAGCTTGGTGGCGGGAGGGTACAGGGAGCAGTTCTTC. The genes are TRBV5-1 and TRBJ2-1; 9 nucleotides align to TRBD2. Germline CDR1 is SGHRS and CDR2 is YFSETQ. With V trimmed by 0 bases and J by 10 bases, 8 bases remained unmatched. The CDR3 spans 15 residues.

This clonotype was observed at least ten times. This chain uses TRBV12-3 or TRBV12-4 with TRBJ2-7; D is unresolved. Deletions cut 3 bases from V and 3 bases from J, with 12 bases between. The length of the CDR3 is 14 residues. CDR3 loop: CASSFGGPNYEQYF. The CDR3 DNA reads TGTGCCAGCAGTTTCGGCGGACCGAACTACGAGCAGTACTTC.

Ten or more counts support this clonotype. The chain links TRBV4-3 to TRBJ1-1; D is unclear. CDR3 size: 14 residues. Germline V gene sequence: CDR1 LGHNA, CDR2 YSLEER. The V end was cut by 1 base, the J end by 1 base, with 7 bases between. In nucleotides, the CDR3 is TGCGCCAGCAGCCAAGTCGGACGGAACACTGAAGCTTTCTTT. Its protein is CASSQVGRNTEAFF.

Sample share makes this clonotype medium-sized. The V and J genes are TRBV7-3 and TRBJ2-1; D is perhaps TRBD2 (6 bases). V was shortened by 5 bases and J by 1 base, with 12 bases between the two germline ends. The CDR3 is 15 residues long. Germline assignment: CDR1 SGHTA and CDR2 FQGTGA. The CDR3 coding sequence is TGTGCCAGCAGCCCCCTCGCGGGATCCTACAATGAGCAGTTCTTC. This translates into CASSPLAGSYNEQFF.